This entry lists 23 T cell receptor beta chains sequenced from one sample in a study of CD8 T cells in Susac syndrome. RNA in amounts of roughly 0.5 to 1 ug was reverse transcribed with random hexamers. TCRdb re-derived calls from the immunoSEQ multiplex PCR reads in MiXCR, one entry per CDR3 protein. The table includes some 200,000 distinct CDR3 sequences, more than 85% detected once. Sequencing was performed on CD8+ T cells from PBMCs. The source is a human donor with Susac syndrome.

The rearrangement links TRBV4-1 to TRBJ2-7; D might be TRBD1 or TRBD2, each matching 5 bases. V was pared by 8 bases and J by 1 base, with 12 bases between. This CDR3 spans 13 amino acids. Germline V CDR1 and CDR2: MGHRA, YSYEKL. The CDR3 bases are TGCGCCAGCGGACCCAGGGAGTCCTACGAGCAGTACTTC. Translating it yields CASGPRESYEQYF.

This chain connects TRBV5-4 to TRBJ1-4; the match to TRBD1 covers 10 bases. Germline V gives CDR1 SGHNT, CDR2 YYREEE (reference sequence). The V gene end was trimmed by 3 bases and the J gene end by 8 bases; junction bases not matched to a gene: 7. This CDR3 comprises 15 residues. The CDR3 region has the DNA TGTGCCAGCAGCTCTGGGACAGGGGCCCGCGAAAAACTGTTTTTT. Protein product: CASSSGTGAREKLFF.

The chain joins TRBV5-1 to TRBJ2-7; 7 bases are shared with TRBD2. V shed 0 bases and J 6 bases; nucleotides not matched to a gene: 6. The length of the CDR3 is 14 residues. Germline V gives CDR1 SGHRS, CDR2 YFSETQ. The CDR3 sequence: CASSLDAGAVEQYF. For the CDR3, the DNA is TGCGCCAGCAGCTTGGACGCGGGAGCGGTCGAGCAGTACTTC. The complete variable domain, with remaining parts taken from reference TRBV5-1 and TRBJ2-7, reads KAGVTQTPRYLIKTRGQQVTLSCSPISGHRSVSWYQQTPGQGLQFLFEYFSETQRNKGNFPGRFSGRQFSNSRSEMNVSTLELGDSALYLCASSLDAGAVEQYFGPGTRLTVT.

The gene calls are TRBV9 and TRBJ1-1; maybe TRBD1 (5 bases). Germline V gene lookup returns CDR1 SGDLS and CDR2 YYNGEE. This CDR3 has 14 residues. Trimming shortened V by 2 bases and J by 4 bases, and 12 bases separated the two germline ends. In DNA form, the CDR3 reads TGTGCCAGCAGCGTCGACTCGGGGGGCACTGAAGCTTTCTTT. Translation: CASSVDSGGTEAFF.

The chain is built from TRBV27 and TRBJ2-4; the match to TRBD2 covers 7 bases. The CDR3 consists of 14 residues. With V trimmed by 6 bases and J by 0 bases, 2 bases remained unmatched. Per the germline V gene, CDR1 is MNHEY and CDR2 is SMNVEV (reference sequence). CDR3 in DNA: TGTGCCAGCAGCACGGGGGGAGCCAAAAACATTCAGTACTTC. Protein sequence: CASSTGGAKNIQYF.

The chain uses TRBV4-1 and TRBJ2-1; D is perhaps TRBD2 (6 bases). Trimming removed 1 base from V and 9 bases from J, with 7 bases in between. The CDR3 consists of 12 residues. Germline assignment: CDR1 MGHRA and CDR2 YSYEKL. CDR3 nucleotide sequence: TGCGCCAGCAGCCAAGGGAGGGTTGAGCAGTTCTTC. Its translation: CASSQGRVEQFF.

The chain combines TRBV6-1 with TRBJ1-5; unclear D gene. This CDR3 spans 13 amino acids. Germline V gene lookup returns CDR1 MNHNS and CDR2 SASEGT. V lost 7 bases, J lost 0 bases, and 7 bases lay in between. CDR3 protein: CASITASNQPQHF. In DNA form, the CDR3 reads TGTGCCAGCATAACAGCTAGCAATCAGCCCCAGCATTTT.

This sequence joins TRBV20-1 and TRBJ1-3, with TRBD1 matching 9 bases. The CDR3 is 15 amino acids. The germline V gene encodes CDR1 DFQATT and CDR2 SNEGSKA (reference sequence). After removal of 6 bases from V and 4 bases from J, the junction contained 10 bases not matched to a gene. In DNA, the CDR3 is TGCAGTGCACTTACAGGGGGCAACCTGGGAAACACCATATATTTT. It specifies CSALTGGNLGNTIYF.

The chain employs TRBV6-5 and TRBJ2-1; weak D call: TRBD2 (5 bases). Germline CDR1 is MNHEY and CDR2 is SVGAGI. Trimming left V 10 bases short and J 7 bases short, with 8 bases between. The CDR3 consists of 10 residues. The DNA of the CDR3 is TGTGCCACACGGACTAATGAGCAGTTCTTC. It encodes CATRTNEQFF.

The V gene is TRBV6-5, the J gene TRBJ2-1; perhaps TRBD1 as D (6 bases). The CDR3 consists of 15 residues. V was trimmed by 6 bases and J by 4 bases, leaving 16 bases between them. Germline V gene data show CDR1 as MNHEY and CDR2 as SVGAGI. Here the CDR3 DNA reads TGTGCCAGCAGCGCACAGGGTCGGAGTTACAATGAGCAGTTCTTC. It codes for CASSAQGRSYNEQFF.

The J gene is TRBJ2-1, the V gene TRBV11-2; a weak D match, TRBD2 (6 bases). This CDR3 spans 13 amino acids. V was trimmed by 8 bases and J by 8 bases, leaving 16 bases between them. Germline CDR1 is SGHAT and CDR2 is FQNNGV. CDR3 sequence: CASGRENFHEQFF. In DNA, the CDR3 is TGTGCCAGCGGACGGGAGAATTTCCATGAGCAGTTCTTC.

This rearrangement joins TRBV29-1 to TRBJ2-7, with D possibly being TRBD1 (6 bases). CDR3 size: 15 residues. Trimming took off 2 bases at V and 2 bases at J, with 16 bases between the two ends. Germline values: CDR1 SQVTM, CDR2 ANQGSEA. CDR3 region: CSVELQGHHPYEQYF. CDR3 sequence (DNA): TGCAGCGTTGAATTACAGGGTCATCATCCCTACGAGCAGTACTTC.

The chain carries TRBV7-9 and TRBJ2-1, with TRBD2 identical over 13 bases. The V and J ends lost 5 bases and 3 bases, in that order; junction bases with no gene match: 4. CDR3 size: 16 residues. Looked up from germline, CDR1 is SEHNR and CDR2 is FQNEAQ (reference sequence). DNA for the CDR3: TGTGCCAGCAGCATGACTAGCGGGAGGTACTACAATGAGCAGTTCTTC. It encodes CASSMTSGRYYNEQFF.

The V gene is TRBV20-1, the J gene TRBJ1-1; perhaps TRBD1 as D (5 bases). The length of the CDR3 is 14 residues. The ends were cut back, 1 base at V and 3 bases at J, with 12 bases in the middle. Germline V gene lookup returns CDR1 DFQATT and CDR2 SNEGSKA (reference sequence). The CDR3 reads CSARGAIRDTEAFF. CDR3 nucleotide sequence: TGCAGTGCTAGAGGGGCCATCAGGGACACTGAAGCTTTCTTT.

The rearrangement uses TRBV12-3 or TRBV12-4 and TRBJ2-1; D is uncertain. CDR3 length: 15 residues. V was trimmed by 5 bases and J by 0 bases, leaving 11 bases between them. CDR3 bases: TGTGCCAGCAGTCCCGTCGTGGGCTCCTACAATGAGCAGTTCTTC. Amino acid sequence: CASSPVVGSYNEQFF.

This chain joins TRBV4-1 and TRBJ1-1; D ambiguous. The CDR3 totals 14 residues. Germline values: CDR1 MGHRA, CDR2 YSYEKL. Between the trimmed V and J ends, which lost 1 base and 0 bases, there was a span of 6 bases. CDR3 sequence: CASSQVNMNTEAFF. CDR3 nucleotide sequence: TGCGCCAGCAGCCAAGTAAATATGAACACTGAAGCTTTCTTT.

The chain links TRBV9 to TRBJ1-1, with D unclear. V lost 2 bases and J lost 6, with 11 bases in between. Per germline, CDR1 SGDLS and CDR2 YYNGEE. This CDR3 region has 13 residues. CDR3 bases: TGTGCCAGCAGCGTGGTAACACGGGCTGAAGCTTTCTTT. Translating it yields CASSVVTRAEAFF. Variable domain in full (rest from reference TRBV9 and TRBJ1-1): DSGVTQTPKHLITATGQRVTLRCSPRSGDLSVYWYQQSLDQGLQFLIQYYNGEERAKGNILERFSAQQFPDLHSELNLSSLELGDSALYFCASSVVTRAEAFFGQGTRLTVV.

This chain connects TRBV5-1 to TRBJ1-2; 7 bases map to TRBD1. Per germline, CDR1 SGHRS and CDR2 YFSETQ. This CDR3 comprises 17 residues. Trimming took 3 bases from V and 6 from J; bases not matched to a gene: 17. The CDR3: CASSSPQIRDSRDGYTF. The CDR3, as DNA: TGCGCCAGCAGCTCCCCCCAAATCCGGGACAGTCGGGATGGCTACACCTTC.

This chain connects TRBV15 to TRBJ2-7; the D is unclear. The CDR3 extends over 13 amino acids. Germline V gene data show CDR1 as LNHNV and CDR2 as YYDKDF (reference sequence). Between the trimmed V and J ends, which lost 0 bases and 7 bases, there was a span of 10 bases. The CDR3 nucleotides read TGTGCCACCAGCAGAGATTTAGCAAATGAGCAGTACTTC. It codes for CATSRDLANEQYF.

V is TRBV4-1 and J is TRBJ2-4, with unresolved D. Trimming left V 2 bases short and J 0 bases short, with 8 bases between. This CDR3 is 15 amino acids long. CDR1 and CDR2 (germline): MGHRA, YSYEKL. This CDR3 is CASSQLRIAKNIQYF. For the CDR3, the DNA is TGCGCCAGCAGCCAACTGAGGATAGCCAAAAACATTCAGTACTTC.

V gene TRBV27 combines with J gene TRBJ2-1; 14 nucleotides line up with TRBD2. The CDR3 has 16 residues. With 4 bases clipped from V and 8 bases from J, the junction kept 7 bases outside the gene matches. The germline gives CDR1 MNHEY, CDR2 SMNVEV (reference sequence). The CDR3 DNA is TGTGCCAGCAGTTCGGGACTAGCGGGAGAGCGCGATGAGCAGTTCTTC. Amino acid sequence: CASSSGLAGERDEQFF.

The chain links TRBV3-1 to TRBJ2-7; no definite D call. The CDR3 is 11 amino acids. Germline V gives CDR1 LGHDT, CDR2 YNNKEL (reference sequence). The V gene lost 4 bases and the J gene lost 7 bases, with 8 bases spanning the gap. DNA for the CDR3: TGTGCCAGCAGCCCGGCGAGGGAGCAGTACTTC. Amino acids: CASSPAREQYF.

CDR3 sequence: CASSVVSSDTQYF. DNA of the CDR3: TGTGCCAGCAGCGTAGTTAGTTCCGATACGCAGTATTTT. V is TRBV9 and J is TRBJ2-3, with D uncertain. Germline values: CDR1 SGDLS, CDR2 YYNGEE. The CDR3 is 13 amino acids. Between the trimmed V and J ends, which lost 0 bases and 6 bases, there was a span of 8 bases. Full variable domain (missing parts from reference TRBV9 and TRBJ2-3): DSGVTQTPKHLITATGQRVTLRCSPRSGDLSVYWYQQSLDQGLQFLIQYYNGEERAKGNILERFSAQQFPDLHSELNLSSLELGDSALYFCASSVVSSDTQYFGPGTRLTVL.